This record looks at one T cell receptor (beta chain) sequence and its context. This sample is part of a study of blood T cell repertoires in COVID-19. On the study more broadly: PBMCs, B-cell-depleted T cells, or T cells were the source of the cDNA or gDNA that made up the material.

This table comes from immunoSEQ multiplex PCR, and its TCRdb copy is limited to in-frame clones, with some not included. The sample records approximately 44,000 clones, about 85% being singletons. The CDR3 has 14 residues. The germline CDR1 and CDR2 sequences are LNHDA and SQIVND (reference sequence). Trimming shortened V by 3 bases and J by 4 bases, and 10 bases separated the two germline ends. Sequencing was done on a sample of peripheral blood. The chain employs TRBV19 and TRBJ1-5; tentatively, D is TRBD1 (5 bases). This TCR was sampled from a man in his 60s with acute or convalescent COVID-19. In DNA form, the CDR3 reads TGTGCCAGTAGTATGCGGGGGGTTAATCAGCCCCAGCATTTT. Amino acids: CASSMRGVNQPQHF.